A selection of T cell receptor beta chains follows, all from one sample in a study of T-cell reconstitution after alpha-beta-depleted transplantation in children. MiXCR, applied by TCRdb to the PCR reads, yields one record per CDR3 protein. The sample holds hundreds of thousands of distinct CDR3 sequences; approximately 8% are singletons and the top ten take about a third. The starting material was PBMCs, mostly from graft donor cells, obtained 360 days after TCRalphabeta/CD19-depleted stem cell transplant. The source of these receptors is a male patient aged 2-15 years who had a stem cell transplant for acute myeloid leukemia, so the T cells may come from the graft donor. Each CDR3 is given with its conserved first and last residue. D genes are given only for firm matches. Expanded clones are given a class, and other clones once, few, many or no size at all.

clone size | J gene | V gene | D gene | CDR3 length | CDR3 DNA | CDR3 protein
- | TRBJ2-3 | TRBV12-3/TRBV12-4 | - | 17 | TGTGCCAGCAGTCGACAGAATCCGGGGTCCTGGTCAGATACGCAGTATTTT | CASSRQNPGSWSDTQYF
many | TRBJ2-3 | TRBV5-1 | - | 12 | TGCGCCAGCAGCATAGACACAGATACGCAGTATTTT | CASSIDTDTQYF
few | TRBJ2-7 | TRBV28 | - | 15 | TGTGCCAGCAGTTTATCCCTAGCGATCACCTACGAGCAGTACTTC | CASSLSLAITYEQYF
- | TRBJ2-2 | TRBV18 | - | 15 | TGTGCCAGCTCACCAAGGGAAAGTGACACCGGGGAGCTGTTTTTT | CASSPRESDTGELFF
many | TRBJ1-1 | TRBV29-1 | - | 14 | TGCAGCGTTGAAGTAGTGGGCAGGGTCACTGAAGCTTTCTTT | CSVEVVGRVTEAFF
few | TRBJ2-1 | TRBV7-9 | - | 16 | TGTGCCAGCAGGGGGGTCGGGACGAGCTCCTACAATGAGCAGTTCTTC | CASRGVGTSSYNEQFF
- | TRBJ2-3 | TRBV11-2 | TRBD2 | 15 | TGTGCCAGCAGCCCCAGCGGGACTCGCACAGATACGCAGTATTTT | CASSPSGTRTDTQYF
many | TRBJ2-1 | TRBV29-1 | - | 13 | TGCAGCGTTGTAGGTGGGACCTACAATGAGCAGTTCTTC | CSVVGGTYNEQFF
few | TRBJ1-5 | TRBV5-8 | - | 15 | TGTGCCAGCAGCCCGGACTCGAGGCCGAATCAGCCCCAGCATTTT | CASSPDSRPNQPQHF
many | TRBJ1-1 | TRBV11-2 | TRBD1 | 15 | TGTGCCAGCAGCTTGACAGGGGAGATGAACACTGAAGCTTTCTTT | CASSLTGEMNTEAFF
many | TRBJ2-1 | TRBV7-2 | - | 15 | TGTGCCAGCAGCTTAGGGCGGGGCTTTTACAATGAGCAGTTCTTC | CASSLGRGFYNEQFF
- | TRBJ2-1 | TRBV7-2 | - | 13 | TGTGCCAGCAGCTTATTCCCCGGGGATGAGCAGTTCTTC | CASSLFPGDEQFF
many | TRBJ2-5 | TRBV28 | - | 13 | TGTGCCAGCATAAGGGGGGGCCAAGAGACCCAGTACTTC | CASIRGGQETQYF
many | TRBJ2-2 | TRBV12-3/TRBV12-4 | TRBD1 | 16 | TGTGCCAGCAGTTTAGGGCAGGGGGCTTACACCGGGGAGCTGTTTTTT | CASSLGQGAYTGELFF
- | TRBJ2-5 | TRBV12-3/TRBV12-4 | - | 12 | TGTGCCAGCAGTACAAACGGGACGCCCGACTACTTC | CASSTNGTPDYF
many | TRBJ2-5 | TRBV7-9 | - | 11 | TGTGCCAGCGTGATTCTGGAGACCCAGTACTTC | CASVILETQYF
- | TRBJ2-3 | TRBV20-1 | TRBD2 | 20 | TGCAGTGCTAGAGATTCTCTTTGGGCATCTAGCGGGAGTCATCCCGATACGCAGTATTTT | CSARDSLWASSGSHPDTQYF
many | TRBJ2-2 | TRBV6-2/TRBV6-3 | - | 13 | TGTGCCAGCAGTGGTTGGTACACCGGGGAGCTGTTTTTT | CASSGWYTGELFF
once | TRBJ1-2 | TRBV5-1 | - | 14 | TGCGCCAGCAGCCCTCCCTGGATGAACTATGGCTACACCTTC | CASSPPWMNYGYTF
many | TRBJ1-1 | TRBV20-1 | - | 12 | TGCAGTGCTACCACAATAAACACTGAAGCTTTCTTT | CSATTINTEAFF
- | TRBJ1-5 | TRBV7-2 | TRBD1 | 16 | TGTGCCAGCAGCTTAGTCGGGACAGGGGAAAATCAGCCCCAGCATTTT | CASSLVGTGENQPQHF
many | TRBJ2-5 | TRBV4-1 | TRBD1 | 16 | TGCGCCAGCAGCCAAGTTTGGACAGGGGGCCGGGAGACCCAGTACTTC | CASSQVWTGGRETQYF
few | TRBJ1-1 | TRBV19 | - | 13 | TGTGCCACCAGCGTGGTGGTGAACACTGAAGCTTTCTTT | CATSVVVNTEAFF
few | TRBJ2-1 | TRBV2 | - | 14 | TGTGCCAGTCGAATACACCGCTCCTACAATGAGCAGTTCTTC | CASRIHRSYNEQFF
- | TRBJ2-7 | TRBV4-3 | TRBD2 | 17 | TGCGCCAGCAGCCAACGCACCGTAGCGGGAGGAATCCACGAGCAGTACTTC | CASSQRTVAGGIHEQYF
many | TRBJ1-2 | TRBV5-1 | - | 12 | TGCGCCAGCAGCTTTGGTTCAAGGGGCTACACCTTC | CASSFGSRGYTF
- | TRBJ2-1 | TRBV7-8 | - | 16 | TGTGCCAGCAGCTCAGGTCGTGGGGGGCCCCTCGATGAGCAGTTCTTC | CASSSGRGGPLDEQFF
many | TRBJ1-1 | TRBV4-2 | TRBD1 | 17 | TGTGCCAGCAGCCAAGATAAGGACAGGGAGATGAACACTGAAGCTTTCTTT | CASSQDKDREMNTEAFF
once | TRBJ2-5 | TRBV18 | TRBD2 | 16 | TGTGCCAGCTCCCTTCCGGGACTAGCGGAACAAGAGACCCAGTACTTC | CASSLPGLAEQETQYF
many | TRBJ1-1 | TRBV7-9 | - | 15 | TGTGCCAGCAGCTTAGTTTTCCAGATGAACACTGAAGCTTTCTTT | CASSLVFQMNTEAFF
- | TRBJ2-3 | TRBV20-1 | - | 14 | TGCAGTGCCCCTGGCGGCCCTTACCGAGATACGCAGTATTTT | CSAPGGPYRDTQYF
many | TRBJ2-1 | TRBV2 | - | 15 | TGTGCCAGCACTCCACTAGCTCCGTTGTACAATGAGCAGTTCTTC | CASTPLAPLYNEQFF
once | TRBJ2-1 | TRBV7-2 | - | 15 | TGTGCCAGCAGCACAATCGGGTCTAGCTCCCTTGAGCAGTTCTTC | CASSTIGSSSLEQFF
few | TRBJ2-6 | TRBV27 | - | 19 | TGTGCCAGCAGTTTAACCAGGGGCCAGTATGCCTCTGGGGCCAACGTCCTGACTTTC | CASSLTRGQYASGANVLTF
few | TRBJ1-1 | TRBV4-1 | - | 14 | TGCGCCAGCAGCCAAGAAGGAATCGGCACTGAAGCTTTCTTT | CASSQEGIGTEAFF
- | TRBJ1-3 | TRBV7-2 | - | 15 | TGTGCCAGCAGCACAGTTCCGGGACCCGGAAACACCATATATTTT | CASSTVPGPGNTIYF
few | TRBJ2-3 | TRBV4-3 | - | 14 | TGCGCCAGCAGCCAATCTTTGTCCACAGATACGCAGTATTTT | CASSQSLSTDTQYF
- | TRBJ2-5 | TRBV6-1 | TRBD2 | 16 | TGTGCCAGCAGTCCCCGACTAGCTGAAATACAAGAGACCCAGTACTTC | CASSPRLAEIQETQYF
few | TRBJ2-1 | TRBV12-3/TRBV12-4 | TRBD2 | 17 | TGTACCAGCAGTTTACCCCGGACTAGCGGGAGTTTGGGTGAGCAGTTCTTC | CTSSLPRTSGSLGEQFF
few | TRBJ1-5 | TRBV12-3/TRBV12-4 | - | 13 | TGTGCCAGCAGTTACAGCGCGAATCAGCCCCAGCATTTT | CASSYSANQPQHF
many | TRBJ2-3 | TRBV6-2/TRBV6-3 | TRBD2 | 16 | TGTGTCAGCCCCCCCTTAGCGGGGGGGCCAGTAGATACGCAGTATTTT | CVSPPLAGGPVDTQYF
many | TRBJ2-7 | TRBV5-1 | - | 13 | TGCGCCAGCAGCCCATTACTAGGATACGAGCAGTACTTC | CASSPLLGYEQYF
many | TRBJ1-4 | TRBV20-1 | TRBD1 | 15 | TGCAGTGCTCCCTCTTTCGGGACAGGGGGTCTTAGGCTGTTTTTT | CSAPSFGTGGLRLFF
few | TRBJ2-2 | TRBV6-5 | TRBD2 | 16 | TGTGCCAGCAGTTTCACGTGGACTAGCGCCTCCGGGGAGCTGTTTTTT | CASSFTWTSASGELFF
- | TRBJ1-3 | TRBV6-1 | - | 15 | TGTGCCAGCAGACCCCCGGGTTCGTTTGGAAACACCATATATTTT | CASRPPGSFGNTIYF
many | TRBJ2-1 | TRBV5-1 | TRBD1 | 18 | TGCGCCAGCAGCTTGGTTTTTGGACAGGGAAGCTCCTACAATGAGCAGTTCTTC | CASSLVFGQGSSYNEQFF
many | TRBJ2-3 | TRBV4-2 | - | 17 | TGTGCCAGCAGCCAAGAACTAGCTGATCTAGGCACAGATACGCAGTATTTT | CASSQELADLGTDTQYF
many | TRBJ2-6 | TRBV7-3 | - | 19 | TGTGCCAGCAGCCCAAAGGGGGGACTCAGTTACTCTGGGGCCAACGTCCTGACTTTC | CASSPKGGLSYSGANVLTF
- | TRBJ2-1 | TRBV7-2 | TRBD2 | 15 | TGTGCCAGCAGCTTAAAGGTAGCGGGAAGGGATGAGCAGTTCTTC | CASSLKVAGRDEQFF
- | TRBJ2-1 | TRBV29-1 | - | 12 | TGCAGCGTTTCGACTAACTACAATGAGCAGTTCTTC | CSVSTNYNEQFF
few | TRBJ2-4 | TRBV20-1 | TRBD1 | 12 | TGCAGTGCTTGGGACAGGGAAAACATTCAGTACTTC | CSAWDRENIQYF
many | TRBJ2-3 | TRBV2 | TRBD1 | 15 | TGTGCCAGCAGTCTTAACAGGGGTAGCACAGATACGCAGTATTTT | CASSLNRGSTDTQYF
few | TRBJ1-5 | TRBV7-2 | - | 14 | TGTGCCAGCAGGAAAACGGGTTTCGAGCAGCCCCAGCATTTT | CASRKTGFEQPQHF
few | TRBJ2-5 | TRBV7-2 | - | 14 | TGTGCCAGCAGCTTAGTGGCAGTCCAAGAGACCCAGTACTTC | CASSLVAVQETQYF
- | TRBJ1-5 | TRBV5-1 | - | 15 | TGCGCCAGCAGCAACGGCCCAAGGTCCAATCAGCCCCAGCATTTT | CASSNGPRSNQPQHF
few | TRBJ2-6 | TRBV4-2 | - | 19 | TGTGCCAGCAGATGGGACTTATTAACATCCCTCTCTGGGGCCAACGTCCTGACTTTC | CASRWDLLTSLSGANVLTF
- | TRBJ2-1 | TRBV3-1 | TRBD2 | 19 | TGTGCCAGCAGCCAAGATAGTTTGGGACTAGCGGGGGGGTACAATGAGCAGTTCTTC | CASSQDSLGLAGGYNEQFF
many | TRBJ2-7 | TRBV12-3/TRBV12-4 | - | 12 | TGTGCCAGCAGTTCCCCCGCCAGATCGCAGTACTTC | CASSSPARSQYF
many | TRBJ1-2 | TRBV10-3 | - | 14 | TGTGCCATCAGGAGTGACCGGACAAACTATGGCTACACCTTC | CAIRSDRTNYGYTF